Described below is a single TCR beta chain sequence and its context. Antigen specificity is unknown. Healthy donors had no documented immune events, such as infections, while sampled. This table comes from immunoSEQ multiplex PCR, and its TCRdb copy is limited to in-frame clones, with some not included. The profile shows approximately 120,000 clones, about 87% of them singletons. This entry belongs to a study of identifying expanded T cells in peripheral blood. General study results and limits: Differentially abundant clones: roughly 1.2 between replicates, 15 to 17 at approximately 14 days, less than 20 at four. Clone count variance between roughly 2-week samples rose with total template count.

Trimming removed 10 bases from V and 0 bases from J; junction bases left unmatched: 18. The CDR3 has 17 amino acids. The germline CDR1 and CDR2 sequences are SGDLS and YYNGEE. What was sequenced was blood. This TCR came from a person aged 18 to 70 in good health. This chain connects TRBV9 to TRBJ1-1, with TRBD1 matching over 7 bases. CDR3 in amino acids: CAFQWETGTSLNTEAFF. The DNA for the CDR3 is TGTGCCTTCCAGTGGGAGACAGGGACCTCCTTGAACACTGAAGCTTTCTTT.